These 31 T cell receptor beta chains were sequenced from one sample in a study of vaccination effects on CD4 cells after COVID-19. Antigens of these TCRs are unknown. Expansion with viral peptide pools was applied to antigen-specific CD4+ T cells by the ViraFEST assay prior to sequencing. Culture proceeded for approximately 10 days, and CD4+ T cells were then isolated. BNT162b2 vaccine or mRNA-1273 vaccine was given to participants in two doses. Measured with immunoSEQ multiplex PCR; TCRdb has only the in-frame clones, and not every one. Of over 30,000 clones in the sample, roughly four fifths were seen once. Material: CD4+ T cells from PBMCs cultured with HCoV-NL63 spike peptides, obtained after COVID-19 vaccination. Source of these receptors: a human donor who received a COVID-19 vaccine. Some clones in this sample may be carry-over from other donors' samples.

The chain carries TRBV5-1 and TRBJ1-2, with 7 bases fitting TRBD1. Germline assignment: CDR1 SGHRS and CDR2 YFSETQ. J gave up 4 bases and V 2 bases, and 5 bases lay outside the gene matches. The CDR3 extends over 14 amino acids. The CDR3 loop is CASSFQGESYGYTF. The CDR3 DNA reads as TGCGCCAGCAGCTTCCAGGGGGAAAGCTATGGCTACACCTTC.

In its sample, this clone was seen a few times. The chain carries TRBV5-1 and TRBJ2-5; no clear D. The CDR3 has 14 residues. Germline-derived CDR1 and CDR2 are SGHRS and YFSETQ. V was clipped by 0 bases and J by 5 bases, with 11 bases between them. The CDR3 region is CASSLVGGQETQYF. CDR3 DNA: TGCGCCAGCAGCTTGGTGGGTGGCCAGGAGACCCAGTACTTC.

The chain combines TRBV6-1 with TRBJ1-1; 8 positions agree with TRBD1. J gave up 2 bases and V 2 bases, and 1 base lay outside the gene matches. The CDR3 totals 14 residues. Per germline, CDR1 MNHNS and CDR2 SASEGT. Written as DNA, the CDR3 is TGTGCCAGCAGTGAACAGGGGGCAAACACTGAAGCTTTCTTT. This gives the protein CASSEQGANTEAFF.

The CDR3 sequence is CASSRLAGGLQETQYF. The CDR3 DNA reads TGTGCCAGCAGCCGACTAGCGGGGGGGCTCCAAGAGACCCAGTACTTC. This sequence joins TRBV4-2 and TRBJ2-5; 14 bases align to TRBD2. This CDR3 is 16 amino acids long. The junction had 2 bases not matched to a gene; V was cut back by 4 bases and J by 1 base. Germline loops: CDR1 LGHNA, CDR2 YNFKEQ.

The genes are TRBV15 and TRBJ1-1; 10 bases fit TRBD1. Germline trimming cut 0 bases from V and 8 bases from J; bases unmatched to any gene: 3. The CDR3 has 14 amino acids. Germline-derived CDR1 and CDR2 are LNHNV and YYDKDF (reference sequence). The DNA of the CDR3 is TGTGCCACCAGCAGAGATCGGACAGGGGGAGAAGCTTTCTTT. This encodes CATSRDRTGGEAFF.

The chain is built from TRBV2 and TRBJ1-5, with TRBD1 as a possible D gene (5 bases). From germline, CDR1 is SNHLY and CDR2 FYNNEI. The CDR3 is 14 amino acids. The V end lost 3 bases, the J end lost 3 bases, and 9 bases lay between the germline ends. CDR3 nucleotides: TGTGCCAGCAGTGATGGGACCCTCAATCAGCCCCAGCATTTT. Protein product: CASSDGTLNQPQHF. The whole variable domain, remainder taken from reference TRBV2 and TRBJ1-5, is EPEVTQTPSHQVTQMGQEVILRCVPISNHLYFYWYRQILGQKVEFLVSFYNNEISEKSEIFDDQFSVERPDGSNFTLKIRSTKLEDSAMYFCASSDGTLNQPQHFGDGTRLSIL.

The chain employs TRBV6-1 and TRBJ2-3, with D uncertain. Trimming took off 9 bases at V and 2 bases at J, with 18 bases between the two ends. The V gene's germline CDR1 is MNHNS and CDR2 SASEGT. The CDR3 runs 15 residues. This CDR3 is CASFGSRPVTDTQYF. CDR3 nucleotide sequence: TGTGCCAGTTTTGGATCTAGGCCGGTCACAGATACGCAGTATTTT.

As DNA, the CDR3 is TGTGCCAGCAGGCAGGGGATGTATGAAAAACTGTTTTTT. Its protein is CASRQGMYEKLFF. The gene calls are TRBV12-3 or TRBV12-4 and TRBJ1-4, with a weak D call TRBD1 (6 bases). CDR3 length: 13 amino acids. The V and J ends lost 6 bases and 6 bases respectively, with 11 bases between them.

The DNA for the CDR3 is TGTGCCAGAAGCCGGGGACAGGGAGCTTCCTACGAGCAGTACGTC. This sequence encodes CARSRGQGASYEQYV. The chain carries TRBV7-5 and TRBJ2-7; TRBD1 is the table's D call, not checked against the DNA. TRBV7-5 is classified as a pseudogene. CDR3 size: 15 residues.

This chain links TRBV27 with TRBJ1-6, with 7 positions matching TRBD1. CDR1 is MNHEY, CDR2 SMNVEV, per germline (reference sequence). This CDR3 is 17 amino acids long. V lost 6 bases and J lost 6; bases outside the gene matches: 14. The CDR3 nucleotides read TGTGCCAGCAGCCTGCTTAACTCCGGGACAGTTAATTCACCCCTCCACTTT. Translating gives CASSLLNSGTVNSPLHF.

The chain joins TRBV6-5 to TRBJ1-6; perhaps TRBD1 as D (5 bases). Germline V gives CDR1 MNHEY, CDR2 SVGAGI. V shed 2 bases and J shed 0 bases, with 5 bases lying between them. CDR3 length: 15 residues. This chain's CDR3 is CASSYGGSYNSPLHF. The CDR3, as DNA: TGTGCCAGCAGTTACGGGGGCTCCTATAATTCACCCCTCCACTTT.

J is TRBJ2-1 and V is TRBV6-5; the D is unclear. Per germline, CDR1 MNHEY and CDR2 SVGAGI. The CDR3 covers 14 residues. Trimming took 6 bases from V and 1 from J, leaving 10 bases between them. This CDR3 reads CASSATSSYNEQFF. The CDR3 DNA follows: TGTGCCAGCAGCGCAACTTCTTCCTACAATGAGCAGTTCTTC.

The chain links TRBV7-3 to TRBJ2-2; TRBD2 matches at 10 bases. The CDR3 length is 15 residues. V dropped 4 bases and J dropped 7; count of bases not matched to a gene: 6. In germline, CDR1 is SGHTA, CDR2 FQGTGA. CDR3: CASSSQRGGIGELFF. The CDR3 DNA reads as TGTGCCAGCAGCTCTCAGCGGGGGGGCATCGGGGAGCTGTTTTTT.

The chain employs TRBV5-1 and TRBJ1-4; D remains ambiguous. CDR3 size: 14 residues. Germline lookup yields CDR1 SGHRS and CDR2 YFSETQ. The ends were cut back, 5 bases at V and 8 bases at J, with 16 bases in the middle. The CDR3 is CASRLGKGGEKLFF. CDR3 DNA: TGCGCCAGCAGACTCGGCAAGGGAGGAGAAAAACTGTTTTTT. The entire variable domain, with the rest obtained from reference TRBV5-1 and TRBJ1-4, is as follows: KAGVTQTPRYLIKTRGQQVTLSCSPISGHRSVSWYQQTPGQGLQFLFEYFSETQRNKGNFPGRFSGRQFSNSRSEMNVSTLELGDSALYLCASRLGKGGEKLFFGSGTQLSVL.

The rearrangement uses TRBV2 and TRBJ1-3; 7 bases map to TRBD1. The germline V gene encodes CDR1 SNHLY and CDR2 FYNNEI. This CDR3 contains 13 residues. V shed 11 bases, J shed 1 base, and the junction held 5 bases outside the gene matches. The CDR3 region has the DNA TGTGCCTCGACAGGGCAGTCTGGAAACACCATATATTTT. Translated: CASTGQSGNTIYF.

The genes are TRBV9 and TRBJ1-2; tentative D call: TRBD1 (6 bases). Trimming stripped 0 bases from V and 7 bases from J, with 7 bases between. The CDR3 length is 12 residues. Germline CDR1 and CDR2: SGDLS and YYNGEE. The CDR3 DNA is TGTGCCAGCAGCGTAGAAGGGGGTGGCTACACCTTC. It is translated as CASSVEGGGYTF.

The V and J genes are TRBV5-1 and TRBJ2-7, with D hard to call. CDR3 size: 12 residues. The germline V and J ends were trimmed by 0 bases and 5 bases, with 6 bases remaining between them. Germline V gene lookup returns CDR1 SGHRS and CDR2 YFSETQ. As DNA, the CDR3 is TGCGCCAGCAGCTTGGTGCAGAACGAGCAGTACGTC. This codes for CASSLVQNEQYV.

The rearrangement links TRBV28 to TRBJ2-3, with 14 bases aligning to TRBD2. The CDR3 is 17 residues long. J lost 9 bases, V lost 5 bases, and 13 bases had no gene match. Germline V gene lookup returns CDR1 MDHEN and CDR2 SYDVKM. The CDR3 DNA follows: TGTGCCAGCAGTCGGACTAGCGGGGGGCGGGGAGGTCTGACGCAGTATTTT. This codes for CASSRTSGGRGGLTQYF.

The chain carries TRBV7-9 and TRBJ1-1; D uncertain. CDR1 is SEHNR, CDR2 FQNEAQ, per germline (reference sequence). This CDR3 has 13 residues. V gave up 3 bases and J gave up 1 base, with 6 bases separating them. The CDR3 DNA reads TGTGCCAGCAGCTTCATGGGGAACACTGAAGCTTTCTTT. This sequence encodes CASSFMGNTEAFF.

The rearrangement links TRBV2 to TRBJ1-5; D remains unclear. Germline CDR1 is SNHLY and CDR2 is FYNNEI. The CDR3 covers 13 residues. V shed 5 bases and J shed 5 bases, with 10 bases lying between them. CDR3 in DNA: TGTGCCAGCAGTTCCGTAAGGGATCAGCCCCAGCATTTT. This sequence encodes CASSSVRDQPQHF.

V gene TRBV10-3 combines with J gene TRBJ1-2, with 8 bases aligning to TRBD1. Germline values: CDR1 ENHRY, CDR2 SYGVKD. This CDR3 has 13 residues. Germline trimming cut 4 bases from V and 2 bases from J; bases unmatched to any gene: 0. Written as DNA, the CDR3 is TGTGCCATCAGTGGACAGGGGAACTATGGCTACACCTTC. It encodes CAISGQGNYGYTF.

This chain connects TRBV4-1 to TRBJ1-4; 8 nucleotides match TRBD1. The CDR3 consists of 15 residues. With 4 bases clipped from V and 6 bases from J, the junction kept 7 bases outside the gene matches. Per germline, CDR1 MGHRA and CDR2 YSYEKL. Here the CDR3 reads CASSRRTGWDEKLFF. CDR3 bases: TGCGCCAGCAGCCGAAGGACAGGGTGGGATGAAAAACTGTTTTTT.

This chain connects TRBV10-2 to TRBJ1-2; D is unclear. CDR3 size: 12 residues. Germline V lookup: CDR1 WSHSY, CDR2 SAAADI. The germline V and J ends were trimmed by 4 bases and 5 bases, with 8 bases remaining between them. The CDR3 loop reads CASSGTAYGYTF. DNA for the CDR3: TGCGCCAGCAGTGGAACAGCATATGGCTACACCTTC.

The V gene is TRBV19, the J gene TRBJ2-3, with D unresolved. Germline V lookup: CDR1 LNHDA, CDR2 SQIVND (reference sequence). The CDR3 totals 17 residues. V was cut by 1 base and J by 0 bases, with 14 bases left in between. The CDR3 DNA is TGTGCCAGTAGTATAGCGATGTGGAATCCTAGCACAGATACGCAGTATTTT. Translation gives CASSIAMWNPSTDTQYF.

The chain joins TRBV10-3 to TRBJ2-5; D remains unclear. This CDR3 contains 14 residues. V was cut by 0 bases and J by 3 bases, with 8 bases left in between. The germline CDR1 and CDR2 sequences are ENHRY and SYGVKD. The CDR3 is CAISESGQEETQYF. The CDR3 coding sequence is TGTGCCATCAGTGAGTCGGGTCAGGAAGAGACCCAGTACTTC.

The chain employs TRBV10-1 and TRBJ2-1, with 11 nucleotides matching TRBD1. CDR1 and CDR2 (germline): WNHNN, SYGVQD (reference sequence). J gave up 3 bases and V 2 bases, and 3 bases lay outside the gene matches. The CDR3 is 16 amino acids. DNA of the CDR3: TGCGCCAGCAGTGAGGGGACAGGGGGTCTCTACAATGAGCAGTTCTTC. As protein: CASSEGTGGLYNEQFF.

This clone appeared once. The CDR3 DNA reads as TGTGCCAGCAGCCTGACAGGGGGAAATCAGCCCCAGCATTTT. Protein product: CASSLTGGNQPQHF. The chain couples TRBV7-3 to TRBJ1-5; 9 nucleotides match TRBD1. The germline V gene encodes CDR1 SGHTA and CDR2 FQGTGA. This CDR3 is built from 14 residues. J was trimmed by 4 bases and V by 5 bases; bases with no gene match: 3.

The rearrangement joins TRBV3-1 (or the pseudogene TRBV3-2) to TRBJ1-1; D unresolved. The CDR3 sequence is 14 residues long. Trimming pared 7 bases from V and 1 base from J, leaving 13 bases between. The germline V gene encodes CDR1 LGHDT and CDR2 YNNKEL (reference sequence). CDR3 nucleotide sequence: TGTGCCAGCAATTCCGGGTTTAGGAACACTGAAGCTTTCTTT. Translating gives CASNSGFRNTEAFF.

This rearrangement joins TRBV18 to TRBJ1-2, with D unclear. Germline CDR1 and CDR2: KGHSH and LQKENI. This CDR3 is built from 13 residues. V lost 6 bases, J lost 8 bases, and 16 bases lay in between. CDR3 sequence: CASSPEPLGGYTF. CDR3 nucleotides: TGTGCCAGCTCCCCCGAACCTTTAGGGGGCTACACCTTC.

The rearrangement links TRBV21-1 to TRBJ2-1; the table calls TRBD1, which could not be checked here. TRBV21-1 is a documented pseudogene. The CDR3 length is 15 residues. The CDR3 sequence is CASSKAQGHTNEQFF. Here the CDR3 DNA reads TGTGCCAGCAGCAAAGCACAGGGACATACGAATGAGCAGTTCTTC.

This clone was recorded a few times. The chain has TRBV29-1 and TRBJ1-1; TRBD1 is a possible D gene (6 bases). V gave up 4 bases and J gave up 11 bases, with 20 bases separating them. Germline CDR1 SQVTM, CDR2 ANQGSEA. The CDR3 length is 13 residues. The CDR3: CSVVGSGDLVAFF. CDR3 DNA: TGCAGCGTTGTTGGGTCAGGGGATTTAGTGGCTTTCTTT.